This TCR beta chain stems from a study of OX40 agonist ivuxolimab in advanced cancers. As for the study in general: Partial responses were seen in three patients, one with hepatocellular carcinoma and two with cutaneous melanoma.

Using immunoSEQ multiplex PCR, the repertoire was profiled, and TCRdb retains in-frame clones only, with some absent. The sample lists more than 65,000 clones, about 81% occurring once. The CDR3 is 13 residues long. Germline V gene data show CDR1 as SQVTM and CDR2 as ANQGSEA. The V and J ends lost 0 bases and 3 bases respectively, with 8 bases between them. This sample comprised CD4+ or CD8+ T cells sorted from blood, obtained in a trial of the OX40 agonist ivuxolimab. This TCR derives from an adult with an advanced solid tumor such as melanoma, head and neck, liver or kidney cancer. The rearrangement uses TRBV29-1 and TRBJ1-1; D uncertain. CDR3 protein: CSVEDLGHTEAFF. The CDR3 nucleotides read TGCAGCGTTGAAGACTTGGGCCACACTGAAGCTTTCTTT.